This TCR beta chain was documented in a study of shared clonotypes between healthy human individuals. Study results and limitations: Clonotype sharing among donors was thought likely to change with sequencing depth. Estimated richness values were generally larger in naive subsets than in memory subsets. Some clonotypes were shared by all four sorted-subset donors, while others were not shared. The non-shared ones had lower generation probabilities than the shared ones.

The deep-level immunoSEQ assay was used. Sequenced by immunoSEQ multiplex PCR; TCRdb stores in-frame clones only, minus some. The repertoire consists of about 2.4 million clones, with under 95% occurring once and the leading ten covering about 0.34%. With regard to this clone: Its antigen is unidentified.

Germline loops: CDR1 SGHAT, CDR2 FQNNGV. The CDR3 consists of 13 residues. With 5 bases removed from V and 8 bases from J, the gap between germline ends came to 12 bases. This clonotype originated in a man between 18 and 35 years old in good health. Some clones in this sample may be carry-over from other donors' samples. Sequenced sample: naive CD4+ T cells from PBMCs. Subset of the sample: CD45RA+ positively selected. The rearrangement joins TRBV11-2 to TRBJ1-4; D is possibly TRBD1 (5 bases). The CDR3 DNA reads TGTGCCAGCAGCCGGGGCGTCGGAGAAAAACTGTTTTTT. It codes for CASSRGVGEKLFF.